This is a list of T cell receptor beta chains from one sample in a study of blood T cell repertoires in COVID-19. Data came from immunoSEQ multiplex PCR; TCRdb stores just in-frame clones and leaves some out. The sample yields 150,000 to 180,000 clones, 70% to 90% seen once. The specimen sequenced was peripheral blood. The source of these receptors is a woman aged 55 to 70 with COVID-19, enrolled during active disease. Each CDR3 is given with its conserved first and last residue. The D gene is left open where the match is weak. Clone size is shown for a subset of rows, as once, few, many or a class of expanded clone.

NA | TRBJ1-2 | TRBD1 | 15 | TRBV27 | TGTGCCAGCAGTTTCCGGCAGGGGGCAGACTATGGCTACACCTTC | CASSFRQGADYGYTF
NA | TRBJ1-2 | NA | 15 | TRBV11-2 | TGTGCCAGCAGCTCCCTTGCTCAGGATAGCTATGGCTACACCTTC | CASSSLAQDSYGYTF
NA | TRBJ2-3 | TRBD2 | 15 | TRBV7-3 | TGTGCCAGCAGCTCTAGCGGGAGGGCCGCAGATACGCAGTATTTT | CASSSSGRAADTQYF
NA | TRBJ2-1 | NA | 15 | TRBV4-1 | TGCGCCAGCAGCCAGGGGACGGACTACCGCAATGAGCAGTTCTTC | CASSQGTDYRNEQFF
once | TRBJ1-1 | NA | 14 | TRBV5-1 | TGCGCCAGCAGCTTAATTCCAGGGTCCACTGAAGCTTTCTTT | CASSLIPGSTEAFF
NA | TRBJ2-1 | NA | 15 | TRBV21-1 | TGTGCCAGCAGCAAAGGGAGCGGTGGGTACAATGAGCAGTTCTTC | CASSKGSGGYNEQFF
NA | TRBJ2-3 | NA | 15 | TRBV7-8 | TGTGCCAGCAGCTCCTGGGCCGGCGGCACAGATACGCAGTATTTT | CASSSWAGGTDTQYF
NA | TRBJ2-2 | TRBD1 | 13 | TRBV30 | TGTGCCTGGTCCGACAGGGGTACCGGGGAGCTGTTTTTT | CAWSDRGTGELFF
few | TRBJ1-6 | TRBD1 | 15 | TRBV7-2 | TGTGCCAGCACCTTTCAACAGGGGGCTAATTCACCCCTCCACTTT | CASTFQQGANSPLHF
NA | TRBJ2-1 | TRBD1 | 16 | TRBV19 | TGTGCCAGTAGTACCAGGACAGGGGTCAGTATAGGTGAGCAGTTCTTC | CASSTRTGVSIGEQFF
NA | TRBJ1-5 | TRBD1 | 15 | TRBV3-1/TRBV3-2 | TGTGCCAGCAGCCCCGGGACAGGTGGGTATCAGCCCCAGCATTTT | CASSPGTGGYQPQHF
NA | TRBJ1-2 | NA | 15 | TRBV18 | TGTGCCAGCTCTCCGGCAGGGTGGGGTAGCTATGGCTACACCTTC | CASSPAGWGSYGYTF
NA | TRBJ2-7 | NA | 13 | TRBV10-3 | TGTGCCATCAGTGAACAGAGCACCTACGAGCAGTACTTC | CAISEQSTYEQYF
NA | TRBJ1-1 | TRBD1 | 12 | TRBV6-6 | TGTGCCGCGAACAGGGGGCTTACTGAAGCTTTCTTT | CAANRGLTEAFF
once | TRBJ1-1 | NA | 14 | TRBV18 | TGTGCCAGCTCTCTACAGGGCGCTAACACTGAAGCTTTCTTT | CASSLQGANTEAFF
NA | TRBJ1-5 | NA | 15 | TRBV19 | TGTGCCAGTAGTAAACTTACAGATAGCAATCAGCCCCAGCATTTT | CASSKLTDSNQPQHF
NA | TRBJ1-1 | NA | 14 | TRBV19 | TGTGCCAGTACGGGTCCAAGCATGAACACTGAAGCTTTCTTT | CASTGPSMNTEAFF
NA | TRBJ2-5 | TRBD2 | 13 | TRBV27 | TGTGCCAGCAGTTTTGGGGGGGAGGGGACCCAGTACTTC | CASSFGGEGTQYF
NA | TRBJ1-6 | TRBD1 | 15 | TRBV5-1 | TGCGCCAGCAGCTTGTCCCGGGACAGAAATTCACCCCTCCACTTT | CASSLSRDRNSPLHF
NA | TRBJ1-1 | TRBD1 | 15 | TRBV4-1 | TGCGCCAGCAGCCCCCCTTGGGGACAGGTCGTTGAAGCTTTCTTT | CASSPPWGQVVEAFF
once | TRBJ2-5 | TRBD1 | 15 | TRBV29-1 | TGCAGCGTGGAAGGACAGGGCTTCCCTAAAGAGACCCAGTACTTC | CSVEGQGFPKETQYF
NA | TRBJ1-3 | NA | 14 | TRBV9 | TGTGCCAGCAGTGAACAGCCTGGTGGAAACACCATATATTTT | CASSEQPGGNTIYF
NA | TRBJ2-2 | NA | 12 | TRBV10-1 | TGCGCCACCAGTCCAAACACCGGGGAGCTGTTTTTT | CATSPNTGELFF
NA | TRBJ2-2 | NA | 15 | TRBV5-1 | TGCGCCAGCAGCTTGGATCTCCGGAACACCGGGGAGCTGTTTTTT | CASSLDLRNTGELFF
NA | TRBJ1-4 | NA | 17 | TRBV7-2 | TGTGCCAGCAGCTTAGAACGTCGCAGGGCAACTAATGAAAAACTGTTTTTT | CASSLERRRATNEKLFF
NA | TRBJ1-5 | NA | 15 | TRBV15 | TGTGCCACCAGCAGAGTATCCCGGGGTGAACAGCCCCAGCATTTT | CATSRVSRGEQPQHF
once | TRBJ1-1 | TRBD1 | 14 | TRBV5-6 | TGTGCCAGCAGCTTGTTGACAGGGAACGGTGAAGCTTTCTTT | CASSLLTGNGEAFF
NA | TRBJ2-5 | TRBD2 | 16 | TRBV19 | TGTGCCAGTAGCGTTGAGACAGCGGGGGGACAAGAGACCCAGTACTTC | CASSVETAGGQETQYF
NA | TRBJ2-3 | TRBD1 | 16 | TRBV2 | TGTGCCAGCAGATTCGGGACAGGGCATAGCACAGATACGCAGTATTTT | CASRFGTGHSTDTQYF
NA | TRBJ1-3 | TRBD1 | 16 | TRBV3-1/TRBV3-2 | TGTGCCAGCAGCCCTGTTACGGGACAGGCTGGAAACACCATATATTTT | CASSPVTGQAGNTIYF
NA | TRBJ2-3 | NA | 15 | TRBV5-1 | TGCGCCAGCAGCTTGGGGCAGGGGACCACAGATACGCAGTATTTT | CASSLGQGTTDTQYF
NA | TRBJ2-7 | NA | 14 | TRBV18 | TGTGCCAGCTCACCCTCCTCAACTCGGAGTGAGCAGTACTTC | CASSPSSTRSEQYF
NA | TRBJ1-3 | NA | 14 | TRBV14 | TGTGCCAGCAGCCAATGGGGGGCTGGAAACACCATATATTTT | CASSQWGAGNTIYF
NA | TRBJ2-5 | TRBD1 | 15 | TRBV7-6 | TGTGCCAGCAGCTCCCGCCTGACAGGGTTAGAGACCCAGTACTTC | CASSSRLTGLETQYF
NA | TRBJ2-2 | TRBD1 | 16 | TRBV24-1 | TGTGCCACCAGTGGTCCGGGACAGGGACGGACCGGGGAGCTGTTTTTT | CATSGPGQGRTGELFF
NA | TRBJ1-6 | NA | 14 | TRBV19 | TGTGCCAGTAGTCCGAGGGTTATCGGTTCACCCCTCCACTTT | CASSPRVIGSPLHF
NA | TRBJ1-5 | NA | 13 | TRBV2 | TGTGCCAGCAGTGCATGGGCGAATCAGCCCCAGCATTTT | CASSAWANQPQHF
NA | TRBJ1-6 | TRBD1 | 14 | TRBV6-1 | TGTGCCAGCAATGAACAGGGGCCGGTTCGGGCCCTCCACTTT | CASNEQGPVRALHF
NA | TRBJ1-1 | TRBD1 | 14 | TRBV19 | TGTGCCAGTAGTATAAAGACAGGGTACACTGAAGCTTTCTTT | CASSIKTGYTEAFF
NA | TRBJ2-5 | NA | 13 | TRBV18 | TGTGCCAGCTCACCTCTAGCGTTAGAGACCCAGTACTTC | CASSPLALETQYF
NA | TRBJ1-1 | TRBD1 | 13 | TRBV24-1 | TGTGCCACCAGTGCACAGGGGGGCACTGAAGCTTTCTTT | CATSAQGGTEAFF
NA | TRBJ1-2 | NA | 17 | TRBV21-1 | TGTGCCAGCAGCAAACCCGGTACAGGGAAAGGTAACTATGGCTACACCTTC | CASSKPGTGKGNYGYTF
once | TRBJ1-1 | NA | 15 | TRBV29-1 | TGCAGCGTTCGACAGGCCCTCAACTTGAACACTGAAGCTTTCTTT | CSVRQALNLNTEAFF
NA | TRBJ2-1 | TRBD1 | 16 | TRBV6-4 | TGTGCCAGCAGTGACTGGGACAGGGGAGGCTTCGGTGAGCAGTTCTTC | CASSDWDRGGFGEQFF
NA | TRBJ2-2 | TRBD1 | 17 | TRBV15 | TGTGCCACCAGCAGAGGTGAGCTACAGGGGCACACCGGGGAGCTGTTTTTT | CATSRGELQGHTGELFF
NA | TRBJ2-1 | TRBD2 | 13 | TRBV12-3/TRBV12-4 | TGTGCCAGCAGTTCTAGCGGGAGAGGTGAGCAGTTCTTC | CASSSSGRGEQFF
few | TRBJ1-1 | NA | 13 | TRBV3-1/TRBV3-2 | TGTGCCAGCAGCCAGGGTTCTACAGGAGAAGCTTTCTTT | CASSQGSTGEAFF
few | TRBJ1-1 | TRBD1 | 12 | TRBV19 | TGTGCCAGTAGTAGGCAGGGGGCGTATGCTTTCTTT | CASSRQGAYAFF
NA | TRBJ1-2 | TRBD1 | 13 | TRBV12-3/TRBV12-4 | TGTGCCAGCAGACACAGGGGGCTGGGTGGCTACACCTTC | CASRHRGLGGYTF
NA | TRBJ2-1 | TRBD2 | 13 | TRBV19 | TGTGCCAGTAAACTAGCGGGAAAAATTGAGCAGTTCTTC | CASKLAGKIEQFF
NA | TRBJ1-1 | NA | 14 | TRBV19 | TGTGCCAGTAGTACGTCACACCAGAACACTGAAGCTTTCTTT | CASSTSHQNTEAFF
few | TRBJ1-1 | TRBD1 | 13 | TRBV6-5 | TGTGCCAGTCACAGGGGAATAGAAGCTGAAGCTTTCTTT | CASHRGIEAEAFF
NA | TRBJ2-3 | TRBD2 | 20 | TRBV7-3 | TGTGCCAGCAGCTCCCTACGGAGACTAGCGGGAGGGAGGGGGCCAGATACGCAGTATTTT | CASSSLRRLAGGRGPDTQYF
once | TRBJ1-3 | TRBD1 | 18 | TRBV5-1 | TGCGCCAGCAGCACGGGACAGGGAGGAAGCATTAGTGGAAACACCATATATTTT | CASSTGQGGSISGNTIYF
NA | TRBJ2-4 | TRBD2 | 15 | TRBV3-1/TRBV3-2 | TGTGCCAGCAGCGGAGCGGGGGCAGCCAAAAACATTCAGTACTTC | CASSGAGAAKNIQYF
NA | TRBJ1-6 | TRBD1 | 15 | TRBV6-5 | TGTGCCAGCAGTACCCACAGGGGGACGGATTCACCCCTCCACTTT | CASSTHRGTDSPLHF
NA | TRBJ2-1 | TRBD2 | 15 | TRBV5-5 | TGTGCCAGCAGCTTGGGGGCGGGAGGGCCTGATGAGCAGTTCTTC | CASSLGAGGPDEQFF